The rows below give T cell receptor beta chains drawn from one sample of a study of cytomegalovirus exposure and HLA in healthy donors. Using immunoSEQ multiplex PCR, the repertoire was profiled, and TCRdb retains in-frame clones only, with some absent. The sample contains 100,000 to 150,000 clones, about 78% of which appear only once. Sequences were obtained from PBMCs. These receptors were taken from a middle-aged woman in good health and CMV-seropositive. Each CDR3 is given with its conserved first and last residue. The D gene is left open where the match is weak.

j_call v_call d_call cdr3_aa cdr3_nt
TRBJ1-5 TRBV19 . CASSIGGGQSYNQPQHF TGTGCCAGTAGCATCGGGGGGGGGCAAAGCTACAATCAGCCCCAGCATTTT
TRBJ1-4 TRBV5-4 TRBD1 CASRRASDRAEKLFF TGTGCCAGCAGGCGTGCATCGGACAGGGCTGAAAAACTGTTTTTT
TRBJ1-2 TRBV7-9 . CASSLARDSYGYTF TGTGCCAGCAGCTTAGCGCGCGACAGCTATGGCTACACCTTC
TRBJ2-3 TRBV2 . CASSEAMSGGTDTQYF TGTGCCAGCAGTGAAGCAATGAGCGGAGGGACAGATACGCAGTATTTT
TRBJ1-2 TRBV5-4 TRBD1 CASSLEGWDREGYTF TGTGCCAGCAGCTTGGAAGGGTGGGACAGAGAAGGCTACACCTTC
TRBJ2-5 TRBV10-3 TRBD2 CAIGPTSGETQYF TGTGCCATCGGCCCAACTAGCGGGGAGACCCAGTACTTC
TRBJ2-6 TRBV4-3 . CASSLQPGANVLTF TGCGCCAGCAGCCTACAACCTGGGGCCAACGTCCTGACTTTC
TRBJ1-4 TRBV5-1 . CASSLAQGTGNEKLFF TGCGCCAGCAGCTTGGCCCAGGGAACTGGCAATGAAAAACTGTTTTTT
TRBJ1-4 TRBV18 . CASSPRPRGFEEKLFF TGTGCCAGCTCACCTAGACCTAGGGGGTTCGAGGAAAAACTGTTTTTT
TRBJ1-2 TRBV5-6 TRBD1 CASSPLDRVYGYTF TGTGCCAGCAGCCCCCTGGACAGGGTCTATGGCTACACCTTC
TRBJ1-1 TRBV10-3 TRBD1 CAISGRDSYTEAFF TGTGCCATCAGTGGTCGGGACAGCTACACTGAAGCTTTCTTT
TRBJ1-4 TRBV7-9 . CASSMGRSNEKLFF TGTGCCAGCAGCATGGGTCGGAGTAATGAAAAACTGTTTTTT
TRBJ1-3 TRBV2 . CASGKWAGSSGNTIYF TGTGCCAGCGGCAAATGGGCAGGTAGCTCTGGAAACACCATATATTTT
TRBJ2-7 TRBV18 . CASSPEGGYEQYF TGTGCCAGCTCACCTGAGGGAGGATACGAGCAGTACTTC
TRBJ2-5 TRBV5-1 . CASSLVPAGETQYF TGCGCCAGCAGCTTGGTTCCAGCCGGGGAGACCCAGTACTTC